Shown below are 8 T cell receptor gamma chains from a single sample sequenced in a study of human gamma delta and Vdelta1 T cells. No cognate antigen is known for these TCRs. TCRdb fed the PCR reads to CATT. The table has several thousand gamma-chain clones, about 47% seen once. The sequenced material came from Vdelta1 gamma-delta T cells from blood grown in culture (DOT cells). These TCRs come from a human donor in good health.

This clone was seen a handful of times. The chain couples TRGV8 to TRGJ1 or TRGJ2. With 3 bases clipped from V and 0 bases from J, the junction kept 5 bases outside the gene matches. CDR1 is VENAVY, CDR2 YDSYNSRV, per germline. The CDR3 contains 14 residues. This CDR3 reads CATWDCKNYYKKLF. For the CDR3, the DNA is TGTGCCACCTGGGATTGTAAGAATTATTATAAGAAACTCTTT.

This clone appeared a single time. The chain links TRGV2 to TRGJ1 or TRGJ2. Germline V gives CDR1 EGSNGY, CDR2 YDSYNSKV. The length of the CDR3 is 15 residues. The ends lost 0 bases at V and 5 bases at J; junction bases unmatched: 10. The DNA for the CDR3 is TGTGCCACCTGGGACGGGCAAAACCCCAATTATAAGAAACTCTTT. It encodes CATWDGQNPNYKKLF.

This clone showed up just a few times. This chain connects TRGV2 to TRGJP1. The V segment lost 1 base and the J segment 0 bases; nucleotides outside the gene matches: 5. The CDR3 sequence is 16 residues long. Looked up from germline, CDR1 is EGSNGY and CDR2 is YDSYNSKV. For the CDR3, the DNA is TGTGCCACCTGGGACGGCAACAATACCACTGGTTGGTTCAAGATATTT. It codes for CATWDGNNTTGWFKIF.

This clone has more than one count but fewer than ten. It may be a read error: a sequence one base away is much more abundant. This chain connects TRGV4 to TRGJ1 or TRGJ2. The length of the CDR3 is 11 residues. CDR1 and CDR2 from the germline V gene are EGSTGY and YDSYTSSV. V was pared by 6 bases and J by 2 bases, with 1 base of the junction left unmatched. The CDR3, as DNA: TGTGCCACCTGGCATTATTATAAGAAACTCTTT. This encodes CATWHYYKKLF.

The V call is TRGV2, the J call TRGJ1 or TRGJ2. The V and J ends lost 0 bases and 9 bases, in that order; junction bases with no gene match: 8. Germline V gene lookup returns CDR1 EGSNGY and CDR2 YDSYNSKV. This CDR3 spans 13 amino acids. The CDR3 DNA reads TGTGCCACCTGGGACGGGCGGGGAGGTAAGAAACTCTTT. This translates into CATWDGRGGKKLF.

The chain joins TRGV5 to TRGJ1 or TRGJ2. This CDR3 is built from 12 residues. Germline-derived CDR1 and CDR2 are VINAFY and YDVSNSKD. Losses at the gene ends were 5 bases for V and 5 bases for J; bases not matched to a gene: 6. Here the CDR3 reads CATWALDYKKLF. CDR3 coding DNA: TGTGCCACCTGGGCGCTGGATTATAAGAAACTCTTT.

This clone was seen a few times. V gene TRGV8 combines with J gene TRGJP2. Germline V lookup: CDR1 VENAVY, CDR2 YDSYNSRV. Trimming took 6 bases from V and 3 from J; bases not matched to a gene: 10. The CDR3 spans 15 residues. The CDR3 sequence: CATWLFGGSDWIKTF. Here the CDR3 DNA reads TGTGCCACCTGGCTGTTTGGTGGTAGTGATTGGATCAAGACGTTT.

The genes are TRGV9 and TRGJP. After removal of 2 bases from V and 5 bases from J, the junction contained 3 bases not matched to a gene. Germline CDR1 and CDR2: GITISATS and ISYDGTV (reference sequence). This CDR3 is 16 amino acids long. The CDR3 DNA is TGTGCCTTGTGGGAGGAGAAAGAGTTGGGCAAAAAAATCAAGGTATTT. Translation gives CALWEEKELGKKIKVF.